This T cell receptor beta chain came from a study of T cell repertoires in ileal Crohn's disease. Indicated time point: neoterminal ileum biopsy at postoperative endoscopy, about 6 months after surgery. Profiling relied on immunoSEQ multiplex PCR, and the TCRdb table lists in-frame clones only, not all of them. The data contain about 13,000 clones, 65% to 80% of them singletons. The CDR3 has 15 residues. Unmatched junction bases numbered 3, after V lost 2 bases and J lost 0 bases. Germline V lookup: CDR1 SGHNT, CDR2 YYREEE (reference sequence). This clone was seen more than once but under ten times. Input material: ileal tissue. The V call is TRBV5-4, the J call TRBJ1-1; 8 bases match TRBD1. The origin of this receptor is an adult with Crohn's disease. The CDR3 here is CASSFRDRLNTEAFF. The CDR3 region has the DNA TGTGCCAGCAGCTTCCGGGACAGGCTGAACACTGAAGCTTTCTTT.